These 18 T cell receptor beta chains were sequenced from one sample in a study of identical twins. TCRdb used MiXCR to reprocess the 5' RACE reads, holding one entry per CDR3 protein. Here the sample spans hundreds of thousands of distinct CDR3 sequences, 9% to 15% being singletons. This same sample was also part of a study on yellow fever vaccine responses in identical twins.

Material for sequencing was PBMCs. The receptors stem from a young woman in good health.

The CDR3 DNA follows: TGTGCCAGCAGTTTTCAGCTGGGACTTTATGGCGGGGAGCTGTTTTTT. It encodes CASSFQLGLYGGELFF. This chain uses TRBV12-3 or TRBV12-4 with TRBJ2-2; tentative D call: TRBD2 (6 bases). Trimming removed 3 bases at V and 7 bases at J, with 18 bases between. The CDR3 is made up of 16 amino acids.

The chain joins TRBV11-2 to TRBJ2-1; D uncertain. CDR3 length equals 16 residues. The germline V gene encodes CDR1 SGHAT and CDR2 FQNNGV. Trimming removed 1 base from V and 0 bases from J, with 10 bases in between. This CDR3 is CASSLVSNPSYNEQFF. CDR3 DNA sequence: TGTGCCAGCAGCTTAGTTTCAAACCCCTCCTACAATGAGCAGTTCTTC.

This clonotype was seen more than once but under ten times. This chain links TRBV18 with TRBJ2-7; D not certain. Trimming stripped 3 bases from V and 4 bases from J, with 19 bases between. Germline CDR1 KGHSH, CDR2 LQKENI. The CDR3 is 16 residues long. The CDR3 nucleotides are TGTGCCAGCTCACCCGGGCGGACCCTAGGAGTTTACGAGCAGTACGTC. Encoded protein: CASSPGRTLGVYEQYV.

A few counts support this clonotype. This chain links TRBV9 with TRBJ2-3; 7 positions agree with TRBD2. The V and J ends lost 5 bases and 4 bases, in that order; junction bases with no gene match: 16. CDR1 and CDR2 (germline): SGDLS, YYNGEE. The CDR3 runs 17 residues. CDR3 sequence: CASSGRGVDPRADTQYF. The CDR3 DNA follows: TGTGCCAGCAGTGGACGGGGGGTGGACCCGAGGGCAGATACGCAGTATTTT.

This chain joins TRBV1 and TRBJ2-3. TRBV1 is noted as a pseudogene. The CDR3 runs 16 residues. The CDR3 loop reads CTSSQPSEYCTDTQYF. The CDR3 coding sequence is TGCACCAGCAGCCAACCAAGCGAATACTGCACAGATACGCAGTATTTT.

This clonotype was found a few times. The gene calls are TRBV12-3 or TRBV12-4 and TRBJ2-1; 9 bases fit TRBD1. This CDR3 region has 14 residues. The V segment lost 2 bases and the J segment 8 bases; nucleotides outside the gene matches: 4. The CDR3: CASSLRDRAHEQFF. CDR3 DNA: TGTGCCAGCAGTTTACGGGACAGGGCGCATGAGCAGTTCTTC.

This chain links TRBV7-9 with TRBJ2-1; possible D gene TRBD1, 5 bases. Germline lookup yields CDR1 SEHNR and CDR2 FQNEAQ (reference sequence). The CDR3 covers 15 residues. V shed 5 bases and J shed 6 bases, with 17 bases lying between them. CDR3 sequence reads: CASSPGQILSNEQFF. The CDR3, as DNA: TGTGCCAGCAGCCCAGGGCAGATCCTCTCCAATGAGCAGTTCTTC.

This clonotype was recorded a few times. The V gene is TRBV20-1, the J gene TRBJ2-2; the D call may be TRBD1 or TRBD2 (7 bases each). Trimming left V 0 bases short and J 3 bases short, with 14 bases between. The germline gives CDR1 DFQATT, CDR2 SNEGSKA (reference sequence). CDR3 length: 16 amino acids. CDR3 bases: TGCAGTGCTAGAGATCAGGGGGAGGGAGACACCGGGGAGCTGTTTTTT. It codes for CSARDQGEGDTGELFF.

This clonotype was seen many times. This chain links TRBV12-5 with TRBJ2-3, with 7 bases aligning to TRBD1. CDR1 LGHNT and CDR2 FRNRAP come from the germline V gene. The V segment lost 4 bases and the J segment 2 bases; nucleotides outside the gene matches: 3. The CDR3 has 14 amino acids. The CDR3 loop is CASGYGQDTDTQYF. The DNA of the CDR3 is TGTGCTAGTGGTTACGGACAGGACACAGATACGCAGTATTTT.

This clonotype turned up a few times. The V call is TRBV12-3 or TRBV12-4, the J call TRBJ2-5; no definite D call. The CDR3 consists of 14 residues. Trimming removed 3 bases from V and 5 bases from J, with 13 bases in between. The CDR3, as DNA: TGTGCCAGCAGTTTTTTGGGGTCGGGTGAGACCCAGTACTTC. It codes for CASSFLGSGETQYF.

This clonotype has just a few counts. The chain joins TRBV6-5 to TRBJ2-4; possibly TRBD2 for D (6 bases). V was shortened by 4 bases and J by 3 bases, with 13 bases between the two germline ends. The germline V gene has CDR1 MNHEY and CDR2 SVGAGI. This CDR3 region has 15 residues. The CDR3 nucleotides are TGTGCCAGCAGTTCTTTTGCCGGGGGCAAAAACATTCAGTACTTC. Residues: CASSSFAGGKNIQYF.

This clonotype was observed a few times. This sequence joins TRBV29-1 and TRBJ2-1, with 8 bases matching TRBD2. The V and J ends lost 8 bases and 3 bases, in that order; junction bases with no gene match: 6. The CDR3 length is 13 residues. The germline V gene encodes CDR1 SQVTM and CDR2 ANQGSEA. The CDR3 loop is CSSRAGGYNEQFF. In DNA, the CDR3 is TGCAGCTCTAGGGCGGGGGGCTACAATGAGCAGTTCTTC.

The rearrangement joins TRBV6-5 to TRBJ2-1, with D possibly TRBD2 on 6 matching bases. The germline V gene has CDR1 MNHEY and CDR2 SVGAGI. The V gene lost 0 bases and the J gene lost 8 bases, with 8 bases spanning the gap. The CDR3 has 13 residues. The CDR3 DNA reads TGTGCCAGCAGTTACTCGAGGGACTATGAGCAGTTCTTC. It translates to CASSYSRDYEQFF.

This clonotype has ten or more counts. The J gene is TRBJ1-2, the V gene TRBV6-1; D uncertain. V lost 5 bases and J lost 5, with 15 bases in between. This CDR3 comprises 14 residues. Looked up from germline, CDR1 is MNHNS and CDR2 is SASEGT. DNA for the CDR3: TGTGCCAGCAGTACCCGGGGAGGAGCATATGGCTACACCTTC. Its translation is CASSTRGGAYGYTF.

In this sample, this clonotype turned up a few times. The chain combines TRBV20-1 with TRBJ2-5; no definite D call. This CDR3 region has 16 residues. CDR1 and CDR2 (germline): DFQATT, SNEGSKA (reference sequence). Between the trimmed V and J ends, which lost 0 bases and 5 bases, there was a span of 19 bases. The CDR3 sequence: CSAREPSPPRRETQYF. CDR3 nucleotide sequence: TGCAGTGCTAGAGAGCCCTCCCCTCCGCGACGGGAGACCCAGTACTTC.

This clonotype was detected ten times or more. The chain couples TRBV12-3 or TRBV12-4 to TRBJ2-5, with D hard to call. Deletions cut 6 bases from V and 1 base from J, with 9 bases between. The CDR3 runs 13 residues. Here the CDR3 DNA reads TGTGCCAGCAGGCCCTTACCCCAAGAGACCCAGTACTTC. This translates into CASRPLPQETQYF.

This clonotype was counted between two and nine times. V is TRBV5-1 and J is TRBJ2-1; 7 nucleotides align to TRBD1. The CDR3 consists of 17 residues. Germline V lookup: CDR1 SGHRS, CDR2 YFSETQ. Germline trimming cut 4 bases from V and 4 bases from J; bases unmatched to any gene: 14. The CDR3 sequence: CASSPGIRDSIYNEQFF. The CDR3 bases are TGCGCCAGCAGCCCTGGGATTAGGGACAGCATATACAATGAGCAGTTCTTC.

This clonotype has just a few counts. The CDR3 bases are TGCGCCAGCAGCTTGGTTGAGGACAATGAGCAGTTCTTC. Residues: CASSLVEDNEQFF. J is TRBJ2-1 and V is TRBV5-1, with D hard to call. V lost 0 bases to trimming and J lost 5 bases, with 6 bases between them. The germline V gene has CDR1 SGHRS and CDR2 YFSETQ. This CDR3 is built from 13 residues.